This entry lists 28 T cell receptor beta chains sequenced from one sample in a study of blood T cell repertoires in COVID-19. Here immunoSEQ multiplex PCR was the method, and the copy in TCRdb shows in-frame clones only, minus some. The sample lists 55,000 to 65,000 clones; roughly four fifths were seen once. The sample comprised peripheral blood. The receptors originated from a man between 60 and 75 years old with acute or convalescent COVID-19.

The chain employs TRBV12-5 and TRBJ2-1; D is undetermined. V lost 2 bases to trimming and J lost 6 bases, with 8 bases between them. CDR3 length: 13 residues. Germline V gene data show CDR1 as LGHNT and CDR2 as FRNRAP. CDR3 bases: TGTGCTAGTGGTTTGCTCCCTAGCAATGAGCAGTTCTTC. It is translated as CASGLLPSNEQFF.

The CDR3 coding sequence is TGCGCCAGCAGCTCAGGACCGGGACTGAACAATGAGCAGTTCTTC. It is translated as CASSSGPGLNNEQFF. The chain recombines TRBV5-1 with TRBJ2-1, with a weak D call TRBD2 (6 bases). The CDR3 spans 15 residues. Germline CDR1 and CDR2: SGHRS and YFSETQ. V was pared by 3 bases and J by 5 bases, with 15 bases between.

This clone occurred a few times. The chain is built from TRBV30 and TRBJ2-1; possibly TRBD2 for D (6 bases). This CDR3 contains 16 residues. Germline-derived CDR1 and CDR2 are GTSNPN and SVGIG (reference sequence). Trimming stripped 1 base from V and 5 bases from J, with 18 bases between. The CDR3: CAWSGYTGLLNNEQFF. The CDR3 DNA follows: TGTGCCTGGAGTGGTTATACGGGACTCCTCAACAATGAGCAGTTCTTC.

In DNA form, the CDR3 reads TGTGCCAGCAGCCAGGGACAGTTTATCGAGCAGTACTTC. It codes for CASSQGQFIEQYF. V gene TRBV11-1 combines with J gene TRBJ2-7; 7 positions agree with TRBD1. Germline CDR1 SGHAT, CDR2 FQDESV (reference sequence). This CDR3 is 13 amino acids long. The trim removed 5 bases at V and 6 bases at J, leaving 7 bases unmatched.

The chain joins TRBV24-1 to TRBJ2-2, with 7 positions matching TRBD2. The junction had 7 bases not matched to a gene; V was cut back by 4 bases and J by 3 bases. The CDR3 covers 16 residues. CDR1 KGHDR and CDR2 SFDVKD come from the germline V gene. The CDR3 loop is CATSEGSSGYTGELFF. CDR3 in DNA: TGTGCCACCAGTGAGGGGTCTAGCGGATACACCGGGGAGCTGTTTTTT.

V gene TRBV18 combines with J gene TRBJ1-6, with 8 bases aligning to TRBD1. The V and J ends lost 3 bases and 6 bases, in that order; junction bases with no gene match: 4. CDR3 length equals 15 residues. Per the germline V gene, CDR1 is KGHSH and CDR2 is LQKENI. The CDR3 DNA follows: TGTGCCAGCTCACCGGTACAGGGGGTTAATTCACCCCTCCACTTT. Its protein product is CASSPVQGVNSPLHF. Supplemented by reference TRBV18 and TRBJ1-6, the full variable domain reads NAGVMQNPRHLVRRRGQEARLRCSPMKGHSHVYWYRQLPEEGLKFMVYLQKENIIDESGMPKERFSAEFPKEGPSILRIQQVVRGDSAAYFCASSPVQGVNSPLHFGNGTRLTVT.

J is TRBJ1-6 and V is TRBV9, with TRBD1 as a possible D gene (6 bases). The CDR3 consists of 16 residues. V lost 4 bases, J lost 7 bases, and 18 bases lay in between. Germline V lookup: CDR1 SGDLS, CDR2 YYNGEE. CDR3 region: CASSPGGGRGNSPLHF. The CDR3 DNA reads TGTGCCAGCAGCCCTGGGGGGGGAAGGGGGAATTCACCCCTCCACTTT.

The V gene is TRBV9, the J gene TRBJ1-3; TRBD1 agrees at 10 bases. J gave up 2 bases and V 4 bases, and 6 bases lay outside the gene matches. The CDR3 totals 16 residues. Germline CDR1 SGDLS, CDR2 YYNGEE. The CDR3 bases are TGTGCCAGCAGCCCCCCCGACAGGGGGCCTGGAAACACCATATATTTT. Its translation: CASSPPDRGPGNTIYF.

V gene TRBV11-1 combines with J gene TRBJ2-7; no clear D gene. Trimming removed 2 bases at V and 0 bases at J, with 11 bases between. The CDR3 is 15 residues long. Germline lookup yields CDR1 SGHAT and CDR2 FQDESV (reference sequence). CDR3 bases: TGTGCCAGCAGCTTAAGCTCGGCAGGCTCCTACGAGCAGTACTTC. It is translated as CASSLSSAGSYEQYF.

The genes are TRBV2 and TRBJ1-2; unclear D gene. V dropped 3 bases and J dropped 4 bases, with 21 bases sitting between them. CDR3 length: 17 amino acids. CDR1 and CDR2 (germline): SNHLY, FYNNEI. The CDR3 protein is CASSEYVFAPAGYGYTF. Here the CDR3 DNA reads TGTGCCAGCAGTGAGTATGTCTTCGCACCTGCCGGCTATGGCTACACCTTC.

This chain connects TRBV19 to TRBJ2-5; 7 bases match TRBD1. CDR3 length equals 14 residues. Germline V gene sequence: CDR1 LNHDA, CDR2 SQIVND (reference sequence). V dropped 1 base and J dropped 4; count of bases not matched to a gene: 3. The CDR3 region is CASSIVNRGETQYF. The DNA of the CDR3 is TGTGCCAGTAGTATAGTTAACAGGGGAGAGACCCAGTACTTC.

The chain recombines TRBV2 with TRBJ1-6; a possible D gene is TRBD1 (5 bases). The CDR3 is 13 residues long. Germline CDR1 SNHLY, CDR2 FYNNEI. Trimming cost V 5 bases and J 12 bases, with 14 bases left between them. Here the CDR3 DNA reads TGTGCCAGCAGTCCGCAGGGCCAGGAACCCCTCCACTTT. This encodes CASSPQGQEPLHF.

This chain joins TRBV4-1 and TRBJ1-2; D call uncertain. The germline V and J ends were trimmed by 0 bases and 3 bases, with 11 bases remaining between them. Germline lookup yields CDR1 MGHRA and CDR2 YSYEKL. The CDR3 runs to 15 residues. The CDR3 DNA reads TGCGCCAGCAGCCAAGATCCGGGAGGCTACTATGGCTACACCTTC. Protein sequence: CASSQDPGGYYGYTF.

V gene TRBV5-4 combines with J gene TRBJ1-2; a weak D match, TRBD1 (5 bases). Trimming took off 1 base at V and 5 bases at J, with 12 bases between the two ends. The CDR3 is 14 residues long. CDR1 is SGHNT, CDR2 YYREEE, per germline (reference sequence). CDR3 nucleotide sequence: TGTGCCAGCAGCTTGATGGGAGGGGCTTATGGCTACACCTTC. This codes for CASSLMGGAYGYTF.

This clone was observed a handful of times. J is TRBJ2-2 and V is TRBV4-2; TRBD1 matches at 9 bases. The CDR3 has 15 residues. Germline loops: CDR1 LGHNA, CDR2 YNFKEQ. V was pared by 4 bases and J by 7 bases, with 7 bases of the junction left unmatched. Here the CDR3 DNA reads TGTGCCAGCAGCCGGCGGGACAGGGAGGGCGGGGAGCTGTTTTTT. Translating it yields CASSRRDREGGELFF.

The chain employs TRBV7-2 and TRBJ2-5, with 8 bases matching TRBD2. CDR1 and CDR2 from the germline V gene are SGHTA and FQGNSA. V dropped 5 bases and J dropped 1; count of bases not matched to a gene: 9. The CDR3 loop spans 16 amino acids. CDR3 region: CASSPFRRGGQETQYF. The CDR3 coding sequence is TGTGCCAGCAGCCCCTTTAGACGGGGGGGCCAAGAGACCCAGTACTTC.

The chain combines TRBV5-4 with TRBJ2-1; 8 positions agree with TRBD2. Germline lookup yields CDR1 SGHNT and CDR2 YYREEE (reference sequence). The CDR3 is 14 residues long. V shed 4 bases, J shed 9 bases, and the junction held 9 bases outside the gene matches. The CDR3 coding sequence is TGTGCCAGCAGCCCGGGACTAGAGATCCTTGAGCAGTTCTTC. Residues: CASSPGLEILEQFF.

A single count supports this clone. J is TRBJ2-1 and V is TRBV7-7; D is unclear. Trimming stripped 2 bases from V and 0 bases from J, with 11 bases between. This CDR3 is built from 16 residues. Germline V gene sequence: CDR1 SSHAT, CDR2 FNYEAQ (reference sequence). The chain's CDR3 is CASSLSLQSSYNEQFF. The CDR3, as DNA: TGTGCCAGCAGCTTATCCTTACAGAGCTCCTACAATGAGCAGTTCTTC.

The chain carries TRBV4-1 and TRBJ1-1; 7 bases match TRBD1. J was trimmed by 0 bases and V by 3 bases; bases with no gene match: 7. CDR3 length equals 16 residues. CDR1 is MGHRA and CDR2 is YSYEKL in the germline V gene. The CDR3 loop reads CASSQTGSSMNTEAFF. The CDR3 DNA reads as TGCGCCAGCAGCCAGACAGGGTCCTCGATGAACACTGAAGCTTTCTTT.

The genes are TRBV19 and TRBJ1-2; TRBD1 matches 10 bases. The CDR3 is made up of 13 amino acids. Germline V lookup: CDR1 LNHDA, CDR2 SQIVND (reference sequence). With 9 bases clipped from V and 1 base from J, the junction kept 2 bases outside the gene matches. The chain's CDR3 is CASRTGGNYGYTF. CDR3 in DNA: TGTGCCAGCCGGACAGGGGGTAACTATGGCTACACCTTC.

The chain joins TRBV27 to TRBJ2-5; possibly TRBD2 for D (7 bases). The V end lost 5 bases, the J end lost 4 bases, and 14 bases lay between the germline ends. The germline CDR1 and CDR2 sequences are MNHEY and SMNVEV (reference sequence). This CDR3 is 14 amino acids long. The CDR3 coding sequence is TGTGCCAGCAGTAGGGGGGGGCCCGTAGAGACCCAGTACTTC. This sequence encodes CASSRGGPVETQYF.

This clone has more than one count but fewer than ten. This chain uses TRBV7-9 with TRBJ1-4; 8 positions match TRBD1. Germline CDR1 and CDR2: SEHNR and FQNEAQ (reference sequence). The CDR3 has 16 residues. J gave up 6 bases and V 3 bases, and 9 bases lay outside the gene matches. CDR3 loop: CASSLPQGANHEKLFF. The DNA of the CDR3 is TGTGCCAGCAGCTTGCCGCAGGGGGCTAATCATGAAAAACTGTTTTTT.

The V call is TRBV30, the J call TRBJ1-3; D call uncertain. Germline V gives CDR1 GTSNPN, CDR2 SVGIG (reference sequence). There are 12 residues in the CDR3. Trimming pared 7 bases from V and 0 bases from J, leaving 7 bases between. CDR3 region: CASDNSGNTIYF. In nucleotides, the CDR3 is TGTGCCTCCGACAACTCTGGAAACACCATATATTTT.

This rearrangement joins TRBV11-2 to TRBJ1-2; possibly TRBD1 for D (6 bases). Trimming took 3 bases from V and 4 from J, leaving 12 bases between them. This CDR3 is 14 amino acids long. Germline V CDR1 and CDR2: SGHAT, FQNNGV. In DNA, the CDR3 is TGTGCCAGCAGCTTTCCAGGGGCCCTCTATGGCTACACCTTC. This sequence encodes CASSFPGALYGYTF.

The CDR3 here is CASSVGGGIHTDTQYF. The CDR3 DNA sequence: TGTGCCAGCAGCGTAGGAGGAGGGATTCACACAGATACGCAGTATTTT. The chain employs TRBV9 and TRBJ2-3; a possible D gene is TRBD2 (6 bases). V lost 0 bases and J 2 bases, leaving 13 bases between the germline ends. Germline V gives CDR1 SGDLS, CDR2 YYNGEE. The CDR3 length is 16 residues.

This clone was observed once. CDR3 sequence reads: CASSQGWGENTEAFF. The CDR3 DNA follows: TGTGCCAGCAGCCAAGGATGGGGGGAGAACACTGAAGCTTTCTTT. J is TRBJ1-1 and V is TRBV5-4; TRBD1 might be the D (5 bases). This CDR3 spans 15 amino acids. CDR1 and CDR2 (germline): SGHNT, YYREEE (reference sequence). Trimming shortened V by 4 bases and J by 1 base, and 14 bases separated the two germline ends.

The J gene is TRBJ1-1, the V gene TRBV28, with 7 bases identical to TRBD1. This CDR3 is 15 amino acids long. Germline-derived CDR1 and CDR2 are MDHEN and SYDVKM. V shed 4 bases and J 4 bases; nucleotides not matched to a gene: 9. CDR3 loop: CASSSPTGIGTEAFF. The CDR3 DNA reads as TGTGCCAGCAGTTCCCCGACAGGGATAGGCACTGAAGCTTTCTTT. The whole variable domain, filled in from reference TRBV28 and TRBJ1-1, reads DVKVTQSSRYLVKRTGEKVFLECVQDMDHENMFWYRQDPGLGLRLIYFSYDVKMKEKGDIPEGYSVSREKKERFSLILESASTNQTSMYLCASSSPTGIGTEAFFGQGTRLTVV.

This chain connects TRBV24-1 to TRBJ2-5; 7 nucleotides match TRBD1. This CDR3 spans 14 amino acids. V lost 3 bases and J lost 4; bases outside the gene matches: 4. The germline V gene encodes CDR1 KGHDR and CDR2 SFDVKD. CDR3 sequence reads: CATSDSRGSETQYF. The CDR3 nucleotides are TGTGCCACCAGTGATAGCAGGGGGTCAGAGACCCAGTACTTC.